This TCR beta chain originates from a study of T cell clones after liver transplantation. Across the whole study: Draws occurred before transplant, before withdrawal, and after complete or failed withdrawal.

Findings and limits, study-wide: Post-transplant time points were not standardized, so conclusions are preliminary. The donor-reactive repertoire was only partly measurable in two subjects, lacking donor cells.

J lost 3 bases, V lost 4 bases, and 6 bases had no gene match. The length of the CDR3 is 14 residues. Germline CDR1 reads KGHSH; CDR2 reads LQKENI. About this clone: Its specificity is not known.

Method: immunoSEQ multiplex PCR; TCRdb's copy keeps in-frame clones and lacks some. The sample consists of about 99,000 clones, 80% to 85% of them appearing once. This chain links TRBV18 with TRBJ2-7, with 7 bases identical to TRBD1. Sequenced here: CD4+ T cells from blood, sampled before liver transplant. This TCR was sampled from a human donor who received a liver transplant. The CDR3 protein is CASSRRQGSYEQYF. The CDR3 coding sequence is TGTGCCAGCTCACGTAGACAGGGTAGCTACGAGCAGTACTTC.